The source of this TCR beta chain is a study of post-analysis software for immune sequencing data. Study-level results: In patients, TRBV5-6, TRBV5-1 and TRBV20-1 belonged to roughly five TRBV segments found more frequently than in controls.

With regard to this clonotype: The antigen remains undetermined.

Unique molecular identifiers tagged the TCR beta cDNA libraries. The T cell input of roughly 0.95 to 11 million gave about 500,000 cDNA molecules. TCRdb processed the PCR reads anew with MiXCR; each CDR3 protein has one entry. The sample consists of roughly 580,000 distinct CDR3 sequences, 44% of them appearing once. V dropped 10 bases and J dropped 7 bases, with 16 bases sitting between them. Germline CDR1 ENHRY, CDR2 SYGVKD. This CDR3 contains 12 residues. The V and J genes are TRBV10-3 and TRBJ1-2, with D perhaps TRBD1 (6 bases). This TCR came from a girl aged 10-17 years with multiple sclerosis. The sequenced material came from blood. The CDR3 reads CATLERGLGYTF. CDR3 DNA: TGTGCCACCCTGGAGCGGGGGCTTGGCTACACCTTC.